Shown below are 10 T cell receptor beta chains from a single sample sequenced in a study of response to subunit inactivated influenza vaccine. TCRdb reprocessed the RT-PCR reads via MiXCR and lists one record per CDR3 protein. Here the sample spans some 800,000 distinct CDR3 sequences, 21% being singletons. The sample was PBMCs from blood, taken roughly 5 days after vaccination. The receptors here all came from a man between 45 and 60 years old who received an inactivated influenza vaccine.

The chain links TRBV10-3 to TRBJ1-3, with D hard to call. CDR1 and CDR2 (germline): ENHRY, SYGVKD. V was cut by 10 bases and J by 2 bases, with 18 bases left in between. The CDR3 is made up of 15 amino acids. The CDR3 sequence is CATGSNAGTGNTIYF. CDR3 bases: TGTGCCACCGGCAGCAACGCGGGGACTGGAAACACCATATATTTT.

This clonotype was observed a few times. The chain carries TRBV7-2 and TRBJ2-3, with 7 nucleotides matching TRBD2. CDR1 is SGHTA, CDR2 FQGNSA, per germline. This CDR3 is built from 16 residues. The J segment lost 5 bases and the V segment lost 2 bases, leaving 10 bases of the junction unmatched. The CDR3 is CASSLMRGGRGDTQYF. CDR3 nucleotides: TGTGCCAGCAGCTTAATGCGCGGCGGGAGAGGAGATACGCAGTATTTT.

The J gene is TRBJ1-1, the V gene TRBV6-1; a possible D gene is TRBD1 (6 bases). Trimming removed 7 bases at V and 0 bases at J, with 18 bases between. CDR1 MNHNS and CDR2 SASEGT come from the germline V gene. The CDR3 contains 16 residues. The CDR3 spells CASIAFTGYLNTEAFF. The CDR3 DNA sequence: TGTGCCAGCATTGCCTTTACAGGGTACTTGAACACTGAAGCTTTCTTT.

This clonotype was counted only a few times. This sequence joins TRBV10-3 and TRBJ2-7, with 7 bases identical to TRBD1. Trimming removed 6 bases from V and 2 bases from J; junction bases left unmatched: 7. Germline V lookup: CDR1 ENHRY, CDR2 SYGVKD. CDR3 length: 14 amino acids. CDR3 residues: CAIRGTVPPYEQYF. The CDR3 nucleotides are TGTGCCATCAGAGGGACAGTACCTCCCTACGAGCAGTACTTC.

V gene TRBV6-2 or TRBV6-3 combines with J gene TRBJ2-7; D perhaps matches TRBD1 (5 bases). V lost 6 bases, J lost 9 bases, and 12 bases lay in between. The CDR3 is 11 residues long. CDR1 and CDR2 (germline): MNHEY, SVGEGT. This CDR3 is CASRSRVGQYF. Written as DNA, the CDR3 is TGTGCCAGCAGGTCCAGGGTTGGGCAGTACTTC.

The chain recombines TRBV28 with TRBJ2-5, with 8 bases matching TRBD2. The CDR3 has 15 amino acids. Germline trimming cut 5 bases from V and 5 bases from J; bases unmatched to any gene: 10. The germline gives CDR1 MDHEN, CDR2 SYDVKM. The CDR3 region is CASSMVRGGPETQYF. The CDR3 DNA follows: TGTGCCAGCAGTATGGTTCGGGGGGGCCCCGAGACCCAGTACTTC.

This clonotype was seen a few times. The chain links TRBV6-2 or TRBV6-3 to TRBJ2-2; TRBD1 aligns across 11 bases. V was pared by 6 bases and J by 3 bases, with 6 bases of the junction left unmatched. The CDR3 loop spans 16 amino acids. Germline V CDR1 and CDR2: MNHEY, SVGEGT. CDR3 sequence: CASSPGTGGYTGELFF. DNA for the CDR3: TGTGCCAGCAGCCCCGGGACAGGGGGTTACACCGGGGAGCTGTTTTTT.

The sample holds a few counts of this clonotype. The chain is built from TRBV6-5 and TRBJ1-1; D uncertain. Germline V gene lookup returns CDR1 MNHEY and CDR2 SVGAGI. V shed 0 bases and J shed 8 bases, with 13 bases lying between them. There are 14 residues in the CDR3. CDR3 sequence (DNA): TGTGCCAGCAGTTACTCGAGCCCCAGCATAGAAGCTTTCTTT. It codes for CASSYSSPSIEAFF.

In this sample, this clonotype turned up a few times. This chain links TRBV7-8 with TRBJ2-1; 7 bases line up with TRBD2. The CDR3 extends over 16 amino acids. Germline-derived CDR1 and CDR2 are SGHVS and FQNEAQ. J gave up 5 bases and V 5 bases, and 12 bases lay outside the gene matches. The CDR3: CASSLVGRGKNNEQFF. CDR3 DNA: TGTGCCAGCAGCCTCGTAGGGCGGGGGAAAAACAATGAGCAGTTCTTC.

This clonotype has only a few counts. The genes are TRBV5-1 and TRBJ2-2; TRBD1 aligns across 8 bases. The germline CDR1 and CDR2 sequences are SGHRS and YFSETQ. Unmatched junction bases numbered 8, after V lost 4 bases and J lost 3 bases. This CDR3 is built from 16 residues. The chain's CDR3 is CASSAGGQGYTGELFF. DNA of the CDR3: TGCGCCAGCAGCGCCGGCGGACAGGGATACACCGGGGAGCTGTTTTTT.